Listed here are 26 T cell receptor beta chains from one sample, sequenced in a study of shared T cell receptors in the human thymus. TCRdb keeps only in-frame clones here, not all; method: immunoSEQ multiplex PCR. The data show approximately 660,000 clones, with over 75% seen just once and over 0.008% held by the top ten. The same sample was also studied in work on human thymus T cells.

The sample comprised thymocytes. The origin of the receptors is a boy under three years old with a congenital heart defect.

The chain joins TRBV9 to TRBJ2-1, with D maybe TRBD2 (6 bases). Per the germline V gene, CDR1 is SGDLS and CDR2 is YYNGEE. V gave up 4 bases and J gave up 1 base, with 15 bases separating them. The CDR3 is made up of 16 amino acids. The CDR3 here is CASSPGNGTSYNEQFF. Here the CDR3 DNA reads TGTGCCAGCAGCCCGGGGAACGGGACTTCCTACAATGAGCAGTTCTTC.

This rearrangement joins TRBV5-5 to TRBJ2-7; TRBD2 matches 10 bases. Germline V lookup: CDR1 SGHKS, CDR2 YYEKEE (reference sequence). Losses at the gene ends were 9 bases for V and 7 bases for J; bases not matched to a gene: 13. CDR3 length: 14 amino acids. Here the CDR3 reads CATAGAGGPWEQYF. The DNA of the CDR3 is TGTGCCACCGCGGGAGCGGGAGGGCCTTGGGAGCAGTACTTC.

The chain couples TRBV29-1 to TRBJ2-7, with D possibly TRBD2 on 6 matching bases. Germline V CDR1 and CDR2: SQVTM, ANQGSEA. Trimming shortened V by 7 bases and J by 1 base, and 14 bases separated the two germline ends. CDR3 size: 13 residues. CDR3 sequence (DNA): TGCAGCGCCGCCATCGGGGGTTCCTACGAGCAGTACTTC. The encoded protein is CSAAIGGSYEQYF.

V gene TRBV19 combines with J gene TRBJ2-7; 7 nucleotides agree with TRBD2. The trim removed 1 base at V and 2 bases at J, leaving 2 bases unmatched. The CDR3 covers 14 residues. Germline CDR1 is LNHDA and CDR2 is SQIVND (reference sequence). The CDR3 reads CASSIGDYAYEQYF. The CDR3 coding sequence is TGTGCCAGTAGTATAGGGGACTACGCCTACGAGCAGTACTTC.

The V gene is TRBV28, the J gene TRBJ2-5; TRBD1 agrees at 8 bases. The V gene end was trimmed by 5 bases and the J gene end by 5 bases; junction bases not matched to a gene: 7. This CDR3 has 14 amino acids. Per the germline V gene, CDR1 is MDHEN and CDR2 is SYDVKM. The CDR3 DNA reads TGTGCCAGCAGTCCCGGACAGGGTAAGGAGACCCAGTACTTC. Protein sequence: CASSPGQGKETQYF. The full variable domain, with the rest looked up from reference TRBV28 and TRBJ2-5, is DVKVTQSSRYLVKRTGEKVFLECVQDMDHENMFWYRQDPGLGLRLIYFSYDVKMKEKGDIPEGYSVSREKKERFSLILESASTNQTSMYLCASSPGQGKETQYFGPGTRLLVL.

The chain joins TRBV5-1 to TRBJ2-6, with D unresolved. In germline, CDR1 is SGHRS, CDR2 YFSETQ. The CDR3 covers 15 residues. The V end lost 4 bases, the J end lost 0 bases, and 8 bases lay between the germline ends. For the CDR3, the DNA is TGCGCCAGCAGCCAAACTTCCTCTGGGGCCAACGTCCTGACTTTC. It encodes CASSQTSSGANVLTF.

The chain recombines TRBV28 with TRBJ1-5; TRBD1 might be the D (5 bases). Trimming shortened V by 2 bases and J by 3 bases, and 8 bases separated the two germline ends. The length of the CDR3 is 14 residues. Germline lookup yields CDR1 MDHEN and CDR2 SYDVKM. CDR3 DNA sequence: TGTGCCAGCAGTTTACAGGGATACAATCAGCCCCAGCATTTT. It encodes CASSLQGYNQPQHF.

In nucleotides, the CDR3 is TGCGCCAGCAGCCAAGTGGAGGGAGGTCGAACTGAAGCTTTCTTT. It encodes CASSQVEGGRTEAFF. The chain employs TRBV4-3 and TRBJ1-1; no clear D. Per germline, CDR1 LGHNA and CDR2 YSLEER. The CDR3 sequence is 15 residues long. Trimming took off 1 base at V and 5 bases at J, with 14 bases between the two ends.

The V gene is TRBV27, the J gene TRBJ1-4; the D is unclear. Germline assignment: CDR1 MNHEY and CDR2 SMNVEV (reference sequence). Trimming shortened V by 3 bases and J by 7 bases, and 12 bases separated the two germline ends. The CDR3 covers 14 residues. CDR3 coding DNA: TGTGCCAGCAGTTTTCAGAGGGCCAGTGAAAAACTGTTTTTT. It encodes CASSFQRASEKLFF.

This rearrangement joins TRBV13 to TRBJ2-3, with 12 bases fitting TRBD2. Trimming took 0 bases from V and 7 from J; bases not matched to a gene: 11. The CDR3 has 18 residues. CDR1 and CDR2 from the germline V gene are PRHDT and FYEKMQ (reference sequence). The DNA for the CDR3 is TGTGCCAGCAGCTTAGGGGTTCTAGCGGGAGGGCCTCGGAATACGCAGTATTTT. Its translation is CASSLGVLAGGPRNTQYF.

V and J are TRBV19 and TRBJ2-3; TRBD2 matches 7 bases. The CDR3 loop spans 14 amino acids. The germline V gene encodes CDR1 LNHDA and CDR2 SQIVND (reference sequence). V dropped 6 bases and J dropped 4; count of bases not matched to a gene: 7. CDR3 coding DNA: TGTGCCAGTAGACCCCTGCTAGCGGCAGATACGCAGTATTTT. Amino acids: CASRPLLAADTQYF.

With regard to this clone: This CDR3 is also generated by other DNA sequences in the sample. CDR3 region: CASSLLRDRAYEQYF. CDR3 DNA: TGTGCCAGCAGCTTACTCCGGGACAGGGCCTACGAGCAGTACTTC. The chain recombines TRBV7-9 with TRBJ2-7; the match to TRBD1 covers 9 bases. With V trimmed by 2 bases and J by 2 bases, 4 bases remained unmatched. The CDR3 consists of 15 residues. CDR1 and CDR2 (germline): SEHNR, FQNEAQ (reference sequence).

This rearrangement joins TRBV19 to TRBJ2-7; TRBD1 matches 7 bases. The CDR3 has 14 residues. The ends lost 4 bases at V and 3 bases at J; junction bases unmatched: 6. Germline CDR1 LNHDA, CDR2 SQIVND (reference sequence). The CDR3 here is CASSKGTALYEQYF. CDR3 nucleotides: TGTGCCAGTAGTAAGGGGACAGCGCTCTACGAGCAGTACTTC. The full variable domain, in which reference TRBV19 and TRBJ2-7 provide the parts outside the CDR3, is DGGITQSPKYLFRKEGQNVTLSCEQNLNHDAMYWYRQDPGQGLRLIYYSQIVNDFQKGDIAEGYSVSREKKESFPLTVTSAQKNPTAFYLCASSKGTALYEQYFGPGTRLTVT.

This chain uses TRBV6-5 with TRBJ2-7, with D possibly being TRBD2 (5 bases). CDR1 is MNHEY and CDR2 is SVGAGI in the germline V gene. Trimming stripped 5 bases from V and 3 bases from J, with 17 bases between. The CDR3 covers 15 residues. The CDR3: CASSPQRTVSYEQYF. The DNA for the CDR3 is TGTGCCAGCAGTCCCCAGCGGACGGTGAGCTACGAGCAGTACTTC.

This clone was recorded only once. The chain has TRBV7-3 and TRBJ2-1; 9 bases agree with TRBD2. Germline V lookup: CDR1 SGHTA, CDR2 FQGTGA. The CDR3 contains 15 residues. After removal of 2 bases from V and 8 bases from J, the junction contained 7 bases not matched to a gene. The CDR3 coding sequence is TGTGCCAGCAGCTTAGCGGGAGGGCTGCGGGATGAGCAGTTCTTC. Amino acids: CASSLAGGLRDEQFF.

The count of this clone is one. The V and J genes are TRBV6-1 and TRBJ2-3, with 11 positions matching TRBD2. Looked up from germline, CDR1 is MNHNS and CDR2 is SASEGT. The V and J ends lost 3 bases and 0 bases, in that order; junction bases with no gene match: 8. The CDR3 totals 18 residues. The chain's CDR3 is CASSELGTSGASTDTQYF. As DNA, the CDR3 is TGTGCCAGCAGTGAGCTTGGGACTAGCGGAGCTAGCACAGATACGCAGTATTTT.

The CDR3 DNA reads TGTGCCAGTAGTCTCCGACAGGGGGTCTACGAGCAGTACTTC. Its translation: CASSLRQGVYEQYF. The chain employs TRBV19 and TRBJ2-7; TRBD1 aligns across 9 bases. The CDR3 contains 14 residues. Germline CDR1 LNHDA, CDR2 SQIVND (reference sequence). V shed 5 bases and J 3 bases; nucleotides not matched to a gene: 5.

For this clone: The junction does not match germline at one end; this may be a read error. V usage is TRBV29-1 and J usage is TRBJ2-2; possibly TRBD1 for D (6 bases). The CDR3 is 14 residues long. From germline, CDR1 is SQVTM and CDR2 ANQGSEA. The CDR3 DNA reads as TGCAGCGGACAACAGGGTTCGAACCCCGGGGAGCTGTTTTTT. Translating it yields CSGQQGSNPGELFF.

The chain is built from TRBV7-8 and TRBJ2-2; 7 nucleotides match TRBD1. The CDR3 contains 15 residues. Trimming removed 7 bases from V and 5 bases from J; junction bases left unmatched: 10. Germline lookup yields CDR1 SGHVS and CDR2 FQNEAQ. CDR3 in amino acids: CASTPETGRTGELFF. The CDR3 DNA is TGTGCCAGCACCCCAGAGACAGGGCGGACCGGGGAGCTGTTTTTT.

The chain couples TRBV27 to TRBJ2-1, with 10 positions matching TRBD1. V lost 6 bases, J lost 6 bases, and 8 bases stayed unmatched. This CDR3 region has 15 residues. CDR1 and CDR2 from the germline V gene are MNHEY and SMNVEV (reference sequence). The chain's CDR3 is CASSRRQGAGNEQFF. In DNA form, the CDR3 reads TGTGCCAGCAGCCGTAGACAGGGGGCTGGCAATGAGCAGTTCTTC.

CDR3 in DNA: TGTGCCAGCAGTCCGGACAGGGCTAGCAATCAGCCCCAGCATTTT. It codes for CASSPDRASNQPQHF. The chain joins TRBV6-5 to TRBJ1-5, with 8 bases aligning to TRBD1. This CDR3 comprises 15 residues. CDR1 is MNHEY and CDR2 is SVGAGI in the germline V gene. V lost 5 bases and J lost 0; bases outside the gene matches: 3.

The chain is built from TRBV4-2 and TRBJ2-3; possibly TRBD2 for D (5 bases). The CDR3 spans 14 residues. Germline CDR1 LGHNA, CDR2 YNFKEQ. Trimming pared 5 bases from V and 6 bases from J, leaving 15 bases between. CDR3 loop: CASSSEHRGDTQYF. CDR3 sequence (DNA): TGTGCCAGCAGCTCCGAACACCGGGGTGATACGCAGTATTTT.

This clone has just one count. Other nucleotide sequences in the sample specify the same CDR3. V gene TRBV7-9 combines with J gene TRBJ2-5, with a weak D call TRBD2 (7 bases). The germline CDR1 and CDR2 sequences are SEHNR and FQNEAQ (reference sequence). V was cut by 5 bases and J by 5 bases, with 27 bases left in between. The CDR3 is made up of 18 amino acids. This chain's CDR3 is CASSPRPRTGGEVETQYF. The CDR3 DNA sequence: TGTGCCAGCAGCCCCAGGCCACGGACGGGGGGCGAGGTGGAGACCCAGTACTTC.

As DNA, the CDR3 is TGCGCCAGCAGCTCCTACCCGACTAGCGGGGACTACGAGCAGTACTTC. Protein sequence: CASSSYPTSGDYEQYF. The gene calls are TRBV5-1 and TRBJ2-7; 11 nucleotides agree with TRBD2. Looked up from germline, CDR1 is SGHRS and CDR2 is YFSETQ. CDR3 length equals 16 residues. J gave up 3 bases and V 3 bases, and 8 bases lay outside the gene matches.

CDR3 sequence: CASSEVPRVLKNIQYF. CDR3 nucleotides: TGTGCCAGCAGTGAAGTTCCCAGGGTCCTCAAAAACATTCAGTACTTC. The V gene is TRBV6-1, the J gene TRBJ2-4; possibly TRBD1 for D (5 bases). There are 16 residues in the CDR3. Trimming cost V 1 base and J 3 bases, with 13 bases left between them. The V gene's germline CDR1 is MNHNS and CDR2 SASEGT.

The genes are TRBV9 and TRBJ2-6; D is possibly TRBD2 (5 bases). The CDR3 contains 19 residues. With 1 base removed from V and 0 bases from J, the gap between germline ends came to 17 bases. The V gene's germline CDR1 is SGDLS and CDR2 YYNGEE. The CDR3 here is CASSVIPPAAPSGANVLTF. The CDR3 DNA reads TGTGCCAGCAGCGTAATCCCCCCAGCGGCCCCCTCTGGGGCCAACGTCCTGACTTTC.